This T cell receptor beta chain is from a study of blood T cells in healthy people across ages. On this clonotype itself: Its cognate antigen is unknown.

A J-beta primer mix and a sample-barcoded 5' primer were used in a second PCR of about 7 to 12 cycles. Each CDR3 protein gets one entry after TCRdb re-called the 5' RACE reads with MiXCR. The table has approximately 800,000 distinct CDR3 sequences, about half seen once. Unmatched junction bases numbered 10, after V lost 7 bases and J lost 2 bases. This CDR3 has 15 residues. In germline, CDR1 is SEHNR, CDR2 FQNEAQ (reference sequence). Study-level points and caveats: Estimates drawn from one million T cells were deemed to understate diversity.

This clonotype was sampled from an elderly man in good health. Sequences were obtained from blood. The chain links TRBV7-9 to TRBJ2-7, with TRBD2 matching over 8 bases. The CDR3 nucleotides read TGTGCCAGCACCCTAGGAGTAGCGGGAACCTACGAGCAGTACTTC. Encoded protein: CASTLGVAGTYEQYF.